This T cell receptor (beta chain) originates from a study of CD8+ T cells in alopecia areata. The sequencing template was cDNA reverse transcribed from extracted RNA. The method was immunoSEQ multiplex PCR; TCRdb's version includes in-frame clones alone and lacks a portion of them. Counted here are about 97,000 clones, 41% occurring once; the ten biggest clones make up about 1.4%. The germline V gene encodes CDR1 SGHTA and CDR2 FQGNSA. The CDR3 totals 14 residues. With V trimmed by 3 bases and J by 3 bases, 2 bases remained unmatched. Sequencing was performed on CD4+ T cells sorted from blood. This receptor was identified in a human donor with alopecia areata. The chain employs TRBV7-2 and TRBJ2-3, with 8 nucleotides matching TRBD2. This CDR3 reads CASSFSGMTDTQYF. The CDR3 DNA reads as TGTGCCAGCAGCTTTAGCGGGATGACAGATACGCAGTATTTT.